This is a list of T cell receptor beta chains from one sample in a study of T cell responses to AZD1222 COVID-19 vaccine. Data came from immunoSEQ multiplex PCR; TCRdb stores just in-frame clones and leaves some out. The sample contains under 50,000 clones, around 90% of which appear only once. The sequences come from peripheral blood, collected 28 days after the second dose of the MenACWY control vaccine. These receptor sequences come from an adult who received the MenACWY meningococcal vaccine as a control. Each CDR3 is given with its conserved first and last residue. Clone sizes are given selectively: once, few, many, or a class where the clone is expanded.

clone size: .
V gene: TRBV19
CDR3 protein: CASSIPLGTSGIYEQYF

clone size: .
V gene: TRBV19
CDR3 protein: CASSKPGSPETAYEQYF

clone size: .
V gene: TRBV5-1
CDR3 protein: CASSPSDPYNEKLFF

clone size: .
V gene: TRBV30
CDR3 protein: CAWNAATLNTEAFF

clone size: .
V gene: TRBV19
CDR3 protein: CASSLQGGDTGELFF

clone size: .
V gene: TRBV9
CDR3 protein: CASSPFDRDNEQFF

clone size: .
V gene: TRBV12-3/TRBV12-4
CDR3 protein: CASFSPVYNEQFF

clone size: .
V gene: TRBV6-5
CDR3 protein: CASSYLSSGRAETQYF

clone size: .
V gene: TRBV30
CDR3 protein: CAWSTTLGPQHF

clone size: .
V gene: TRBV11-2
CDR3 protein: CASSFYMGGHGELFF

clone size: .
V gene: TRBV6-5
CDR3 protein: CASRVAPSSYEQYF

clone size: .
V gene: TRBV6-2/TRBV6-3
CDR3 protein: CASSYGQLQGNEQFF

clone size: .
V gene: TRBV19
CDR3 protein: CASSSRGHPVEKLFF

clone size: .
V gene: TRBV7-2
CDR3 protein: CASSLNGFSYEQYF

clone size: .
V gene: TRBV3-1/TRBV3-2
CDR3 protein: CASSRTGNTYEQYF

clone size: .
V gene: TRBV5-1
CDR3 protein: CASSLDRSTYEQYF

clone size: .
V gene: TRBV6-5
CDR3 protein: CASRIMNTEAFF

clone size: once
V gene: TRBV14
CDR3 protein: CASSSTFPSYEQYF

clone size: few
V gene: TRBV5-6
CDR3 protein: CASSLDRLFSYEQYF

clone size: once
V gene: TRBV7-9
CDR3 protein: CASSNRDSATGELFF

clone size: .
V gene: TRBV30
CDR3 protein: CAWSPGLAGENYEQYF

clone size: .
V gene: TRBV27
CDR3 protein: CASSLRTGQNTEAFF

clone size: .
V gene: TRBV7-3
CDR3 protein: CASSLSPSGGSTDTQYF

clone size: .
V gene: TRBV5-1
CDR3 protein: CASSLPSGTGELFF

clone size: .
V gene: TRBV28
CDR3 protein: CASSRNRGIGTQYF

clone size: .
V gene: TRBV7-2
CDR3 protein: CASSLADRGTGGTDTQYF

clone size: once
V gene: TRBV4-2
CDR3 protein: CASSPVGGGPDTQYF

clone size: .
V gene: TRBV4-1
CDR3 protein: CASSQGVAGRGNTEAFF

clone size: .
V gene: TRBV7-2
CDR3 protein: CASSLGSRADTQYF

clone size: .
V gene: TRBV30
CDR3 protein: CAWSGDSTYEQYF

clone size: few
V gene: TRBV28
CDR3 protein: CASTTGGQGYTF

clone size: .
V gene: TRBV24-1
CDR3 protein: CATSDSDQGISYEQYF

clone size: .
V gene: TRBV11-1
CDR3 protein: CASALDGRLQEETQYF

clone size: .
V gene: TRBV5-6
CDR3 protein: CASSLWTRYNEQFF

clone size: .
V gene: TRBV6-5
CDR3 protein: CASNPDSAKLFF

clone size: .
V gene: TRBV4-1
CDR3 protein: CASSQARHNSGNTIYF

clone size: .
V gene: TRBV5-1
CDR3 protein: CASSTGPTFTDTQYF

clone size: .
V gene: TRBV7-9
CDR3 protein: CASSTNKALRETQYF

clone size: .
V gene: TRBV9
CDR3 protein: CASSVGGKGETQYF

clone size: .
V gene: TRBV6-5
CDR3 protein: CASLRSYEQYF

clone size: medium-sized
V gene: TRBV7-3
CDR3 protein: CASSPSGTSGSTGELFF

clone size: .
V gene: TRBV14
CDR3 protein: CASSQGSRLAGVERNF

clone size: .
V gene: TRBV24-1
CDR3 protein: CATSDLFGGHEQYF

clone size: few
V gene: TRBV28
CDR3 protein: CASRTQGASQPQHF

clone size: once
V gene: TRBV3-1/TRBV3-2
CDR3 protein: CASSQVKGVIPGNTIYF

clone size: .
V gene: TRBV30
CDR3 protein: CASAPRGKSGNTIYF

clone size: .
V gene: TRBV5-1
CDR3 protein: CASSLDARDSLYGYTF

clone size: .
V gene: TRBV5-1
CDR3 protein: CASSSKGAVNEKLFF

clone size: few
V gene: TRBV6-5
CDR3 protein: CASSSQGAYGYTF

clone size: .
V gene: TRBV4-1
CDR3 protein: CASSQVGARGPQHF

clone size: .
V gene: TRBV3-1/TRBV3-2
CDR3 protein: CASSHRQGSTNYGYTF

clone size: .
V gene: TRBV28
CDR3 protein: CASGETGSRGSNQPQHF

clone size: .
V gene: TRBV28
CDR3 protein: CASSLRDPTDEQYF

clone size: .
V gene: TRBV18
CDR3 protein: CASSPDRGVSGELFF

clone size: .
V gene: TRBV18
CDR3 protein: CASSRAGPGNSYNEQFF